This T cell receptor beta chain was found in a study of T cell responses to AZD1222 COVID-19 vaccine. The study, taken as a whole, reports: Regions 160-218 and 743-854 held dominance among vaccine-associated CD4 TCRs, which spanned spike.

Turning to this clone: The antigen is not known.

J was trimmed by 5 bases and V by 0 bases; bases with no gene match: 4. The germline V gene encodes CDR1 MNHNY and CDR2 SVGAGI (reference sequence). The CDR3 runs 15 residues. Data came from immunoSEQ multiplex PCR; TCRdb stores just in-frame clones and leaves some out. The data show fewer than 120,000 clones, approximately 90% seen once. This rearrangement joins TRBV6-6 to TRBJ2-5; TRBD2 aligns across 9 bases. The TCR originated in an adult in good health. Here the sequenced sample was peripheral blood, taken on day 0 of AZD1222 vaccination. The CDR3: CASSYSGAGGETQYF. Here the CDR3 DNA reads TGTGCCAGCAGTTACTCGGGGGCGGGAGGGGAGACCCAGTACTTC.